The TCR beta chain under discussion was sequenced for a study of regulatory T cells in long-lasting Graves disease. CDR3-region Arm-PCR and iRepertoire HTBI primers produced the TCR beta libraries. TCRdb fed the multiplex PCR reads into MiXCR, producing one record per CDR3 protein. The top ten hold about an eighth of the sample, which has a few hundred thousand distinct CDR3 sequences, approximately 23% seen once. Time point denoted: persistent/refractory GD, antithyroid drugs over 5 years with positive TRAb. RNA isolated from PBMCs was used to make the TCR library. EDTA tubes were used for drawing around 9 milliliters of peripheral blood. CDR1 and CDR2 from the germline V gene are SGHAT and FQNNGV. V was trimmed by 3 bases and J by 6 bases, leaving 9 bases between them. The CDR3 has 13 amino acids. This clonotype appeared many times.

The V call is TRBV11-2, the J call TRBJ1-5, with a tentative D call TRBD1 (5 bases). Sample: peripheral blood mononuclear cells (PBMCs), taken when the disease was refractory, from a patient treated with antithyroid drugs. The TCR comes from a female donor with Graves disease. The CDR3 bases are TGTGCCAGCAGCTTGGGAAGGGGTCAGCCCCAGCATTTT. Residues: CASSLGRGQPQHF.